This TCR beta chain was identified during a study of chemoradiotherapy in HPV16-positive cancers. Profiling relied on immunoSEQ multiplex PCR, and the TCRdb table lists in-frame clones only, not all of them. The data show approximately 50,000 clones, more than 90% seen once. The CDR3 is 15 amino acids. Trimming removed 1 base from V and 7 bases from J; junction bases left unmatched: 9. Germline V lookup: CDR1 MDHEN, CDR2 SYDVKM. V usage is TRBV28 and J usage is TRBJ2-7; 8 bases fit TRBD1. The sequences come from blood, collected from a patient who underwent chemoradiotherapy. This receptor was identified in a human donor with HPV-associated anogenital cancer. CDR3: CASSLSSGGLWEQYF. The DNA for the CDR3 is TGTGCCAGCAGTTTATCGTCAGGGGGCCTTTGGGAGCAGTACTTC.